A single TCR beta chain is shown here with its context. No antigen is known for it. Germline V gene lookup returns CDR1 MNHEY and CDR2 SVGAGI. This CDR3 region has 13 residues. V dropped 10 bases and J dropped 4; count of bases not matched to a gene: 8. Libraries were prepared by immunoSEQ multiplex PCR; TCRdb keeps only in-frame clonotypes and omits some of them. Among 100,000 to 150,000 clones listed, more than 85% were seen once. This sample was included in a study of T cell responses to AZD1222 COVID-19 vaccine. Overall study results and limits: It should be noted that donors were predominantly white British and more often female, and clonal diversity was possibly underestimated. The study found Spike-specific TCR breadth and depth rose after two AZD1222 doses.

The origin of this receptor is an adult in good health. The chain recombines TRBV6-5 with TRBJ2-7; 9 nucleotides match TRBD2. This material consisted of peripheral blood, taken on day 0 of MenACWY control vaccination. The CDR3 sequence: CATTVAGVYEQYF. Written as DNA, the CDR3 is TGTGCCACCACGGTAGCGGGAGTATACGAGCAGTACTTC.